Detailed here is one T cell receptor (beta chain). Its antigen is still unknown. Profiled with immunoSEQ multiplex PCR; TCRdb holds only in-frame clones, not every one. Altogether about 120,000 clones are present, more than 75% being singletons, with the ten largest covering just under 6.5%. This specimen comes from a study of cytomegalovirus exposure and HLA in healthy donors. Study-wide points: Cytomegalovirus-associated status was assigned to 164 TCR beta chains.

CDR1 is ENHRY and CDR2 is SYGVKD in the germline V gene. The CDR3 extends over 14 amino acids. Between the trimmed V and J ends, which lost 10 bases and 8 bases, there was a span of 21 bases. The sequence was obtained from a young woman in good health and CMV-seropositive. Sequences were obtained from PBMCs. This sequence joins TRBV10-3 and TRBJ2-1, with D tentatively TRBD1 (6 bases). The CDR3 loop is CATKGDSLIYEQFF. Written as DNA, the CDR3 is TGTGCCACGAAGGGGGATTCATTGATCTATGAGCAGTTCTTC.